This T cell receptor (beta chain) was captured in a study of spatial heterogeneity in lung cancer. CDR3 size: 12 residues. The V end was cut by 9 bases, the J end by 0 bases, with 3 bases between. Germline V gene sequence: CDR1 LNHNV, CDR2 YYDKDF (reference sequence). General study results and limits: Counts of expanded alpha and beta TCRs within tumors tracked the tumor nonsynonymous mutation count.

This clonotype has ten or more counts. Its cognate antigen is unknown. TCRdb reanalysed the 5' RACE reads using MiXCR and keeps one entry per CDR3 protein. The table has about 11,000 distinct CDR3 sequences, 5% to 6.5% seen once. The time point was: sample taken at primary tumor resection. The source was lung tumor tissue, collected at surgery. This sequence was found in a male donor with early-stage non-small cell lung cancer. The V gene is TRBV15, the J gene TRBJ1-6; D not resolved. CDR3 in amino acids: CATSSYNSPLHF. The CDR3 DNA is TGTGCCACTAGCTCCTATAATTCACCCCTCCACTTT.